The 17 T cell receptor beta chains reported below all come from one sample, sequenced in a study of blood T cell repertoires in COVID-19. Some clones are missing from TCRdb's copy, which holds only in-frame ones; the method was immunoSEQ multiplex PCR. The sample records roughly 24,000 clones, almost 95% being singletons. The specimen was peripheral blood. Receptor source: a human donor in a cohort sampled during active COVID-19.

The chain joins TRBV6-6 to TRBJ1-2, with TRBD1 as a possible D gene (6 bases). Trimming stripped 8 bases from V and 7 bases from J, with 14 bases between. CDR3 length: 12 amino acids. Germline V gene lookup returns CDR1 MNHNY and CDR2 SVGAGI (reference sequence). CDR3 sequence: CASGLQGFGYTF. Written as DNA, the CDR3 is TGTGCCAGCGGCCTACAGGGTTTTGGCTACACCTTC.

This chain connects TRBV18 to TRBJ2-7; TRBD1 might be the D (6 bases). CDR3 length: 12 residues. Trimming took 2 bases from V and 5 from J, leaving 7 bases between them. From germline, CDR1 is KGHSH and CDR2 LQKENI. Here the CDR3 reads CASSPGGHEQYF. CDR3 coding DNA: TGTGCCAGCTCACCAGGGGGCCACGAGCAGTACTTC.

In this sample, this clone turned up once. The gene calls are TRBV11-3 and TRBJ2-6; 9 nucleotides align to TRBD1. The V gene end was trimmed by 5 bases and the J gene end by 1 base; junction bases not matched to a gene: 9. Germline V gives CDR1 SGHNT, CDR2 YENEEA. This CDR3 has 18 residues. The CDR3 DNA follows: TGTGCCAGCAGCGCAACCGGGACAGGGATTTCTGGGGCCAACGTCCTGACTTTC. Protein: CASSATGTGISGANVLTF.

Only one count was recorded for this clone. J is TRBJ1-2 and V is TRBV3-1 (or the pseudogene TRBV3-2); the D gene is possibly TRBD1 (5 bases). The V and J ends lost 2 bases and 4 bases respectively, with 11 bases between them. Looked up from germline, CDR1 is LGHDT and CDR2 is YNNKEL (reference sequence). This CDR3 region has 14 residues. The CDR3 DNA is TGTGCCAGCAGCCAATCCCAGGGTGGCTATGGCTACACCTTC. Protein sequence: CASSQSQGGYGYTF.

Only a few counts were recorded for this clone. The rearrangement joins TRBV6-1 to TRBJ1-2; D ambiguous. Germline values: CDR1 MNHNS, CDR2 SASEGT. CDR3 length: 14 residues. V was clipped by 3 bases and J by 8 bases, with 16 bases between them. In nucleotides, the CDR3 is TGTGCCAGCAGTGAGAAAGCGGACCTCCGGGGCTACACCTTC. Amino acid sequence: CASSEKADLRGYTF.

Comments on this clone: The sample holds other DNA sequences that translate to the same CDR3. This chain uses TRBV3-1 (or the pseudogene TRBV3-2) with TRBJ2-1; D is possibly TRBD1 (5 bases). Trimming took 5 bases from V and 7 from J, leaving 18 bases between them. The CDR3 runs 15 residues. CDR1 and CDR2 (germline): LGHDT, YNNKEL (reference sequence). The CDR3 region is CASSAEGQVGNEQFF. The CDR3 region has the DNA TGTGCCAGCAGCGCAGAAGGACAAGTTGGAAATGAGCAGTTCTTC.

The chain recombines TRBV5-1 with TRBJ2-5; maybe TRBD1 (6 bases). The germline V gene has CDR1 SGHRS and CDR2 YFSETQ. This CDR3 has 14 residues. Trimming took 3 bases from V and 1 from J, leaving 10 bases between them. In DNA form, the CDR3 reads TGCGCCAGCAGCTGGAAGGACAGCCAAGAGACCCAGTACTTC. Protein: CASSWKDSQETQYF.

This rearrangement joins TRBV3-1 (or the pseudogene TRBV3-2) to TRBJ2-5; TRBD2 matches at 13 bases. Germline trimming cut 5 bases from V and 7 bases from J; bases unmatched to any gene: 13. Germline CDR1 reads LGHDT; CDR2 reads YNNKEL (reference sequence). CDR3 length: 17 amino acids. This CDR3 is CASSSSTSGRASGTQYF. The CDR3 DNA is TGTGCCAGCAGCTCATCAACTAGCGGGAGGGCCTCGGGGACCCAGTACTTC.

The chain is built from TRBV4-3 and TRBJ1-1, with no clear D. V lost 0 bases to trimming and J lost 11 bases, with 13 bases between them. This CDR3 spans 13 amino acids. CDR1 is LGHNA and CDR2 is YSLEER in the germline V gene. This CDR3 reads CASSQESRERAFF. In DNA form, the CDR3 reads TGCGCCAGCAGCCAAGAATCAAGGGAGCGGGCTTTCTTT.

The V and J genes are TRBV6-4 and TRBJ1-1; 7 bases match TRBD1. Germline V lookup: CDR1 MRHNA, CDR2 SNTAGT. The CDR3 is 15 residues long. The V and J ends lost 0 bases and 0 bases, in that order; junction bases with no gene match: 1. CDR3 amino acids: CASSDSDRMNTEAFF. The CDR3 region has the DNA TGTGCCAGCAGTGACTCGGACAGGATGAACACTGAAGCTTTCTTT.

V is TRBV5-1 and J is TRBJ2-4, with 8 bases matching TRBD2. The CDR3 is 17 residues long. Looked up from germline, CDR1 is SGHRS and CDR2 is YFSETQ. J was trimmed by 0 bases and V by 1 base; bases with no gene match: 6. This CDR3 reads CASSLNSGTGAKNIQYF. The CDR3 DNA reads TGCGCCAGCAGCTTGAATAGCGGGACGGGAGCCAAAAACATTCAGTACTTC.

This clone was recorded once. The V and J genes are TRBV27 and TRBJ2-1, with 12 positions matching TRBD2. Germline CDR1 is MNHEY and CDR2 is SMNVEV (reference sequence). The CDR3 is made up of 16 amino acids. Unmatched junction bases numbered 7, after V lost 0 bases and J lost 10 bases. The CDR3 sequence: CASSLSLAGGRGEQFF. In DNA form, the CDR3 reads TGTGCCAGCAGTTTATCGCTAGCGGGGGGGCGTGGGGAGCAGTTCTTC.

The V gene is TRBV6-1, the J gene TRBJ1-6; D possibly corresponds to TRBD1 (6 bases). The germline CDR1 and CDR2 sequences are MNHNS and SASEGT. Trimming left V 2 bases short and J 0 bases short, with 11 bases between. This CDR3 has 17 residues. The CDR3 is CASSERQDRSYNSPLHF. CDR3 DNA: TGTGCCAGCAGTGAACGACAGGATCGCTCCTATAATTCACCCCTCCACTTT.

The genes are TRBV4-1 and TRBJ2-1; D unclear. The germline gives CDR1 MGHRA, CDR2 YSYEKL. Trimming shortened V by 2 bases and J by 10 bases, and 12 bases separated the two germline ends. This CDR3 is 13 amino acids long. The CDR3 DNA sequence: TGCGCCAGCAGCCAACATCAGGCTGGAGAGCAGTTCTTC. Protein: CASSQHQAGEQFF.

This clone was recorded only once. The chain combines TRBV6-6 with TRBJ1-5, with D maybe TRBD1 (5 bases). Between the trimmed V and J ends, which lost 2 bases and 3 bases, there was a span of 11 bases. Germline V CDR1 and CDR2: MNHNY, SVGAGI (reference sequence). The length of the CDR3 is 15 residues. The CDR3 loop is CASSYGQGFNQPQHF. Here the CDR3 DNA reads TGTGCCAGCAGTTACGGGCAGGGATTCAATCAGCCCCAGCATTTT.

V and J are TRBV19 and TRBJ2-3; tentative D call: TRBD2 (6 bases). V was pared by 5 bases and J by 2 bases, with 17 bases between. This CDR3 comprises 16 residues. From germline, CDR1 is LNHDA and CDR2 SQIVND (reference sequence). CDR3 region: CASSDGGILLTDTQYF. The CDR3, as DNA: TGTGCCAGTAGTGACGGAGGGATTTTGCTCACAGATACGCAGTATTTT.

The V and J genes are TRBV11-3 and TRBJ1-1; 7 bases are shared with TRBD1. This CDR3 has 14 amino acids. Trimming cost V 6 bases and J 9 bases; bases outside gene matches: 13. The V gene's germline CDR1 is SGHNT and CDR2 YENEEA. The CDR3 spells CASRRRSEGGKAFF. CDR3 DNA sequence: TGTGCCAGCAGGCGGCGATCTGAAGGGGGCAAAGCTTTCTTT.